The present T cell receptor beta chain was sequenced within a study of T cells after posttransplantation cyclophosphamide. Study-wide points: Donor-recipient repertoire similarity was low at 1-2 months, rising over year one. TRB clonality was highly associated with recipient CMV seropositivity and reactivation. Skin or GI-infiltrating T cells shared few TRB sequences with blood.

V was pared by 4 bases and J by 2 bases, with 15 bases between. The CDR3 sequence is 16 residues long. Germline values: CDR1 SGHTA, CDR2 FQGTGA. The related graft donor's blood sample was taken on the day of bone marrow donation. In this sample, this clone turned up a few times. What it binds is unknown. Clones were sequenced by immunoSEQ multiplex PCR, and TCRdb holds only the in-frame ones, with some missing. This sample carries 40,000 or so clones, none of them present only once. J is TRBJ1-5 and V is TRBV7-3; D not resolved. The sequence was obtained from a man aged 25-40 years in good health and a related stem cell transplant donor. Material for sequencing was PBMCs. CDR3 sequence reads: CASSSTRYRGNQPQHF. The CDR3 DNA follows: TGTGCCAGCAGCTCGACCCGTTACCGGGGCAATCAGCCCCAGCATTTT.